This T cell receptor (beta chain) stems from a study of siplizumab effects on memory and regulatory T cells. Assays covered 95,000 to 100,000 TCR templates per sample. Profiling relied on immunoSEQ multiplex PCR, and the TCRdb table lists in-frame clones only, not all of them. The sample yields about 100,000 clones, nearly 95% seen once. This CDR3 region has 16 residues. CDR1 is SGHDN and CDR2 is FVKESK in the germline V gene. The germline V and J ends were trimmed by 5 bases and 7 bases, with 21 bases remaining between them. Sample: non-Treg CD4+ T cells sorted from blood. The clonotype comes from a human donor in good health. The V gene is TRBV14, the J gene TRBJ1-3, with a tentative D call TRBD1 (6 bases). CDR3: CASSTPGDTGVNTIYF. The CDR3 DNA follows: TGTGCCAGCAGCACCCCCGGGGACACCGGTGTCAACACCATATATTTT.